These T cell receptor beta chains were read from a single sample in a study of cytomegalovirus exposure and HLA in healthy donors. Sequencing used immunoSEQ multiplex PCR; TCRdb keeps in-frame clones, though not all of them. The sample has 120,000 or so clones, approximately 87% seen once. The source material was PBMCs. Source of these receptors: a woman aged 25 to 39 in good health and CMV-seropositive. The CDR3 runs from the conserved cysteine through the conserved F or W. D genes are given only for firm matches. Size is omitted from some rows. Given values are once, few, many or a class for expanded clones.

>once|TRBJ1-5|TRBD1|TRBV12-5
TGTGCTAGTGGTTTACCTAGCGGACAGGGAGTACCGAGTATCAATCAGCCCCAGCATTTT
CASGLPSGQGVPSINQPQHF
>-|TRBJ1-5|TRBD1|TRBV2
TGTGCCAGCAGAGGGACAGGGGGTCAGCCCCAGCATTTT
CASRGTGGQPQHF
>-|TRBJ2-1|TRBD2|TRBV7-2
TGTGCCAGCAGCTTAGCAGCCCGGGGAGCGAGCGGGGGGACTTACAATGAGCAGTTCTTC
CASSLAARGASGGTYNEQFF
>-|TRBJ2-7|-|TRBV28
TGTGCCAGCAGTTTACCTGGACTGACTCCCTACGAGCAGTACTTC
CASSLPGLTPYEQYF
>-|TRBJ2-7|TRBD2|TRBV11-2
TGTGCCAGCAGCCTAACTCGGTCGGGACTAGCGGGATTCTACGAGCAGTACTTC
CASSLTRSGLAGFYEQYF
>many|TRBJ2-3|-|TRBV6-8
TGTGCCAGCAGTTACTGGAGAGATACGCAGTATTTT
CASSYWRDTQYF
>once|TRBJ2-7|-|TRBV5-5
TGTGCCAGCAGCTTGGATCTTCCTTACGAGCAGTACTTC
CASSLDLPYEQYF
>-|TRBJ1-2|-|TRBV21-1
TGTGCCAGCAGCTACGGGACAGGGGGCTATGGCTACACCTTC
CASSYGTGGYGYTF
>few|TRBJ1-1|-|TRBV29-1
TGCAGCTCGGCCGGCGGATGGAACACTGAAGCTTTCTTT
CSSAGGWNTEAFF
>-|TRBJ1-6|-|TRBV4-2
TGTGCCAGCAGCCATGGGGGAGGGAGTTCACCCCTCCACTTT
CASSHGGGSSPLHF
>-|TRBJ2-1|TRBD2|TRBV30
TGTGCCTGGAGTGTACTAGCGGGGACTAGGAATGAGCAGTTCTTC
CAWSVLAGTRNEQFF
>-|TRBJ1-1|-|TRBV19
TGTGCCAGTAGTATGCAGGGGAACACTGAAGCTTTCTTT
CASSMQGNTEAFF
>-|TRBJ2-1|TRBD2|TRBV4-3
TGCGCCAGCAGCCAAGCGGGAGGGTCCTACAATGAGCAGTTCTTC
CASSQAGGSYNEQFF
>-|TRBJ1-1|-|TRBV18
TGTGCCAGCCGAGGCATCCCGGGCACTGAAGCTTTCTTT
CASRGIPGTEAFF
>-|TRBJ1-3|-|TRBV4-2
TGTGCCAGCAGCCCGCGGCAGGCAGGGGGAAACACCATATATTTT
CASSPRQAGGNTIYF
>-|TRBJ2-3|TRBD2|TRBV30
TGTGCCTGGGGGAGGGGGACAGCGGGAGGCGTCTCTAGCACAGATACGCAGTATTTT
CAWGRGTAGGVSSTDTQYF
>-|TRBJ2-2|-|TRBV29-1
TGCAGCGCCCGACTAGTCGCCGGGGAGCTGTTTTTT
CSARLVAGELFF
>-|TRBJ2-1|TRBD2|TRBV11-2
TGTGCCAGCAGCTTAGATCGACTAGCAAATGAGCAGTTCTTC
CASSLDRLANEQFF
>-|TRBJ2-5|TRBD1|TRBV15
TGTGCCACCAGCAGAGACCGGACAGGCCCAATTTGGGAGACCCAGTACTTC
CATSRDRTGPIWETQYF
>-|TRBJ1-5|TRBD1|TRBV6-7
TGTGCCAGCAGCCCGACAGGGAGAGTGAATCAGCCCCAGCATTTT
CASSPTGRVNQPQHF
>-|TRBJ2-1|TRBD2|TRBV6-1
TGTGCCAGCAGTGAACTACTAGCGGGAATATACAATGAGCAGTTCTTC
CASSELLAGIYNEQFF
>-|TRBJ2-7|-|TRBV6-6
TGTGCCAGCAGCAAGACAGTCTACGAGCAGTACTTC
CASSKTVYEQYF
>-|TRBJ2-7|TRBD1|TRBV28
TGTGCCAGCAGTCCATTTGGGACAGGGAGCTCCTACGAGCAGTACTTC
CASSPFGTGSSYEQYF
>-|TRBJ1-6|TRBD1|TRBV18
TGTGCCAGCTCATCAGGACAGGGCGCACCCCTCCACTTT
CASSSGQGAPLHF
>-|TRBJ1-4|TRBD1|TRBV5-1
TGCGCCAGCAGTACCGGGACAGGGGTTGAAAAACTGTTTTTT
CASSTGTGVEKLFF
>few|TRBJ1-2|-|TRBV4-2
TGTGCCAGCAGCCAAGAGAGAGGAAACTATGGCTACACCTTC
CASSQERGNYGYTF
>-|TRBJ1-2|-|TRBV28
TGTGCCAGCAGTACCGCCGGGGCTAACTATGGCTACACCTTC
CASSTAGANYGYTF
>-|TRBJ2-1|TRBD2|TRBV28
TGTGCCATCTGGGCGGGGGACGAGCAGTTCTTC
CAIWAGDEQFF
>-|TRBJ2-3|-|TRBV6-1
TGTGCCAGCAGTTTCGACCGCGGTACGCAGTATTTT
CASSFDRGTQYF
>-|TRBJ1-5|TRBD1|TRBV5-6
TGTGCCAGCAGCTTCGGGACAGCTAGCAATCAGCCCCAGCATTTT
CASSFGTASNQPQHF
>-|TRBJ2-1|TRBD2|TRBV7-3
TGTGCCAGCAGCTTATTAGCGGGAGCCTACAATGAGCAGTTCTTC
CASSLLAGAYNEQFF
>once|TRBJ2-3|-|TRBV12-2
TGTGCAAGTCGCTTAGCCCCCTCGGTCGGTGTTATGGGACAGGAGAGCACAGATACGCAGTATTTT
CASRLAPSVGVMGQESTDTQYF
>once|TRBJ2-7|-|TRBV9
TGTGCCAGCAGCGTAGGGTGGGGGGGCTCCGAGCAGTACTTC
CASSVGWGGSEQYF
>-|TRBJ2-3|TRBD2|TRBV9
TGTGCCAGCAGCTCGCTAGCGGGATTCACAGATACGCAGTATTTT
CASSSLAGFTDTQYF
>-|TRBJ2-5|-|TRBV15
TGTGCCACCAGCCTCTCTGCGGAGCTCCAAGAGACCCAGTACTTC
CATSLSAELQETQYF
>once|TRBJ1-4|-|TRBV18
TGTGCCAGCTCCCCAGGGGCCTCCAATGAAAAACTGTTTTTT
CASSPGASNEKLFF
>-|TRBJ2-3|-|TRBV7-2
TGTGCCAGCAGCTCCTCGGGAGTAAGTGGAGATACGCAGTATTTT
CASSSSGVSGDTQYF
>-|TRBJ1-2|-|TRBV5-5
TGTGCCAGCAGCTTGGTTTTGGGGAGGAACTATGGCTACACCTTC
CASSLVLGRNYGYTF
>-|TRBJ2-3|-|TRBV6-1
TGTGCCAGCAGTGAAACATGGGACTTCGGCACGCAGTATTTT
CASSETWDFGTQYF
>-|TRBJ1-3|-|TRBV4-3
TGCGCCAGCAGCCAAGTTCGTTCAGGGTTCTCTGGAAACACCATATATTTT
CASSQVRSGFSGNTIYF
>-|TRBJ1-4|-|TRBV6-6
TGTGCCAGCAGCCCAGGGCTTAATGAAAAACTGTTTTTT
CASSPGLNEKLFF
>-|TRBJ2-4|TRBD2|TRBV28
TGTGCCAGCAGTTTAGCCCCACTAGCGGGACAACGGAGAAACATTCAGTACTTC
CASSLAPLAGQRRNIQYF
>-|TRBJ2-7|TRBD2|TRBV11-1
TGTGCCAGCAGCCATCTAGCGGGAGATCTTATTCTGTACTTC
CASSHLAGDLILYF
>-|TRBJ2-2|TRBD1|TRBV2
TGTGCCAGCAGCGAGGACAGGTTTTCGGGGGAGCTGTTTTTT
CASSEDRFSGELFF
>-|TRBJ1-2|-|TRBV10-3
TGTGCCAGCGTAGGGACAACTAGGAGCTATGGCTACACCTTC
CASVGTTRSYGYTF
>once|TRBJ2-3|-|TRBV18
TGTGCCAGCTCACCACTTCAGGGGCGCACAGATACGCAGTATTTT
CASSPLQGRTDTQYF
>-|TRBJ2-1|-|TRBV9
TGTGCCAGCAGCGTCGAGACAGTCCCCTACAATGAGCAGTTCTTC
CASSVETVPYNEQFF
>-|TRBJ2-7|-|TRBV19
TGTGCCAGTAGCGCAACAGGGTCTTCGGAGCAGTACTTC
CASSATGSSEQYF
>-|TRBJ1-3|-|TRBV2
TGTGCCAGCAAACTACAGGGCCCTGGAAACACCATATATTTT
CASKLQGPGNTIYF
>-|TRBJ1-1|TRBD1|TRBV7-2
TGTGCCAGCAGCCCCAGTCTGGGACAGGGGGCTGAAGCTTTCTTT
CASSPSLGQGAEAFF
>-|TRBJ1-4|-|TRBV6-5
TGTGCCAGCAGACCGACAGAAACTAATGAAAAACTGTTTTTT
CASRPTETNEKLFF
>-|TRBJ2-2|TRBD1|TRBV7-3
TGTGCCAGCAGCATCGGACAGGGGGCCAACACCGGGGAGCTGTTTTTT
CASSIGQGANTGELFF
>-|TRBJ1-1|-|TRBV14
TGTGCCAGCAGCCTCAGGGTTGAATCGGACACTGAAGCTTTCTTT
CASSLRVESDTEAFF
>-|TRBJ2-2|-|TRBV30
TGTGCCGCGGGTCTCCTTACCGGGGAGCTGTTTTTT
CAAGLLTGELFF
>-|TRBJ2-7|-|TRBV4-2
TGTGCCAGCAGCCATCCCGCAGTCTACGAGCAGTACTTC
CASSHPAVYEQYF
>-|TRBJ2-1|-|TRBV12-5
TGTGCTAGTGGTTTGGTTCTTAGCGGCGACGACAATGAGCAGTTCTTC
CASGLVLSGDDNEQFF
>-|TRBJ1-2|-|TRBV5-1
TGCGCCAGCAGCGCACAGGGTCACTATGGCTACACCTTC
CASSAQGHYGYTF
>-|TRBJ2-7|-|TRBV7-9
TGTGCCAGCAGCGGAGTAGGGGTAAACGAGCAGTACTTC
CASSGVGVNEQYF
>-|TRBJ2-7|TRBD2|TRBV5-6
TGTGCCAGCAGCGGGGGACTAGCGGGAGTCAACGAGCAGTACTTC
CASSGGLAGVNEQYF